A single sample gave rise to the 20 T cell receptor beta chains below, sequenced in a study of early T cells in non-severe SARS-CoV-2 infection. TCRdb redid the calling of the 5' RACE reads with MiXCR, one entry per CDR3 protein. The sample has some 56,000 distinct CDR3 sequences, approximately 10% seen once; the top ten hold 5.5% to 7%. The source material was whole blood. Receptor source: an adult who was a healthcare worker with PCR-confirmed SARS-CoV-2 infection or an uninfected control (not recorded which).

This clonotype was counted ten times or more. The rearrangement uses TRBV5-1 and TRBJ2-3; D perhaps matches TRBD2 (6 bases). The CDR3 spans 14 residues. Per germline, CDR1 SGHRS and CDR2 YFSETQ. Trimming left V 5 bases short and J 2 bases short, with 12 bases between. For the CDR3, the DNA is TGCGCCAGCAGGCCGGGAGACTACACAGATACGCAGTATTTT. Its protein is CASRPGDYTDTQYF.

This clonotype has only a few counts. The rearrangement links TRBV20-1 to TRBJ2-1; D possibly corresponds to TRBD1 (6 bases). The CDR3 is 15 residues long. Trimming cost V 5 bases and J 1 base, with 15 bases left between them. Germline CDR1 and CDR2: DFQATT and SNEGSKA (reference sequence). The DNA of the CDR3 is TGCAGTGCTTCCTCCGGGACACCGTCCTACAATGAGCAGTTCTTC. Protein product: CSASSGTPSYNEQFF.

This clonotype came up many times. This chain connects TRBV4-2 to TRBJ1-1; possibly TRBD1 for D (5 bases). CDR1 is LGHNA, CDR2 YNFKEQ, per germline. V dropped 0 bases and J dropped 0 bases, with 14 bases sitting between them. The CDR3 runs to 17 residues. DNA of the CDR3: TGTGCCAGCAGCCAAGACCCCAGGGACGGGGTGAACACTGAAGCTTTCTTT. Its protein product is CASSQDPRDGVNTEAFF.

This clonotype was counted at least ten times. The J gene is TRBJ1-5, the V gene TRBV4-1, with no clear D. In germline, CDR1 is MGHRA, CDR2 YSYEKL. Trimming took off 4 bases at V and 6 bases at J, with 13 bases between the two ends. The CDR3 loop spans 14 amino acids. CDR3 region: CASSRTGAGQPQHF. CDR3 in DNA: TGCGCCAGCAGCCGAACCGGAGCAGGTCAGCCCCAGCATTTT.

This clonotype came up many times. The chain combines TRBV6-2 or TRBV6-3 with TRBJ2-7; D is possibly TRBD1 (5 bases). The germline V gene encodes CDR1 MNHEY and CDR2 SVGEGT. The V gene lost 2 bases and the J gene lost 2 bases, with 13 bases spanning the gap. The length of the CDR3 is 15 residues. CDR3: CASSYLTGRTYEQYF. CDR3 bases: TGTGCCAGCAGTTACCTAACAGGACGAACCTACGAGCAGTACTTC.

This clonotype was seen at least ten times. The V call is TRBV9, the J call TRBJ2-2; TRBD2 matches 11 bases. The ends lost 3 bases at V and 8 bases at J; junction bases unmatched: 6. CDR1 is SGDLS and CDR2 is YYNGEE in the germline V gene. The CDR3 sequence is 15 residues long. CDR3 nucleotides: TGTGCCAGCAGCGCACTAGCGGGAGTAGGAGGGGAGCTGTTTTTT. It specifies CASSALAGVGGELFF.

V gene TRBV11-2 combines with J gene TRBJ2-1; 8 bases are a match to TRBD1. J lost 9 bases, V lost 8 bases, and 9 bases had no gene match. The V gene's germline CDR1 is SGHAT and CDR2 FQNNGV. The CDR3 extends over 13 amino acids. The CDR3 sequence is CASGRDRGTEQFF. CDR3 sequence (DNA): TGTGCCAGCGGGAGAGACAGGGGTACTGAGCAGTTCTTC.

This clonotype was seen more than once but under ten times. This chain links TRBV14 with TRBJ1-1; D uncertain. Germline V CDR1 and CDR2: SGHDN, FVKESK. The CDR3 runs 12 residues. The V end was cut by 5 bases, the J end by 3 bases, with 7 bases between. CDR3 protein: CASSSFYTEAFF. CDR3 DNA: TGTGCCAGCAGCTCCTTCTACACTGAAGCTTTCTTT.

This clonotype was counted at least ten times. V and J are TRBV19 and TRBJ2-1; TRBD2 matches at 13 bases. V lost 8 bases, J lost 7 bases, and 5 bases stayed unmatched. The CDR3 loop spans 14 amino acids. Germline V CDR1 and CDR2: LNHDA, SQIVND (reference sequence). The CDR3 spells CASSGLAGVNEQFF. The CDR3 bases are TGTGCCAGTTCAGGACTAGCGGGAGTGAATGAGCAGTTCTTC. The whole variable domain, remainder taken from reference TRBV19 and TRBJ2-1, is DGGITQSPKYLFRKEGQNVTLSCEQNLNHDAMYWYRQDPGQGLRLIYYSQIVNDFQKGDIAEGYSVSREKKESFPLTVTSAQKNPTAFYLCASSGLAGVNEQFFGPGTRLTVL.

This clonotype was seen a few times. This chain joins TRBV6-5 and TRBJ1-1; no definite D call. The germline gives CDR1 MNHEY, CDR2 SVGAGI. Trimming removed 5 bases at V and 4 bases at J, with 11 bases between. CDR3 length equals 13 residues. The CDR3 region is CASSRDSSTEAFF. For the CDR3, the DNA is TGTGCCAGCAGTCGCGATTCGAGCACTGAAGCTTTCTTT.

This clonotype came up a few times. The chain combines TRBV9 with TRBJ2-2; 7 nucleotides line up with TRBD2. V was clipped by 0 bases and J by 7 bases; unmatched bases: 6. The CDR3 runs to 15 residues. The V gene's germline CDR1 is SGDLS and CDR2 YYNGEE. CDR3: CASSVVSGEGGELFF. The CDR3 nucleotides read TGTGCCAGCAGCGTAGTGAGCGGGGAAGGCGGGGAGCTGTTTTTT.

CDR3 in amino acids: CATSRANSRGKETQYF. As DNA, the CDR3 is TGTGCCACCAGCAGAGCAAATTCCAGGGGGAAAGAGACCCAGTACTTC. The chain joins TRBV15 to TRBJ2-5; 7 bases are shared with TRBD1. With 1 base clipped from V and 3 bases from J, the junction kept 8 bases outside the gene matches. There are 16 residues in the CDR3. The germline gives CDR1 LNHNV, CDR2 YYDKDF (reference sequence). The full variable domain, rest sourced from reference TRBV15 and TRBJ2-5, is DAMVIQNPRYQVTQFGKPVTLSCSQTLNHNVMYWYQQKSSQAPKLLFHYYDKDFNNEADTPDNFQSRRPNTSFCFLDIRSPGLGDTAMYLCATSRANSRGKETQYFGPGTRLLVL.

The table lists this clonotype with many counts. This chain uses TRBV7-3 with TRBJ2-7; the D is unclear. This CDR3 comprises 13 residues. The germline gives CDR1 SGHTA, CDR2 FQGTGA. V lost 1 base to trimming and J lost 5 bases, with 9 bases between them. This CDR3 reads CASSLMASNEQYF. CDR3 nucleotides: TGTGCCAGCAGCTTAATGGCGTCCAACGAGCAGTACTTC.

The genes are TRBV29-1 and TRBJ2-5; TRBD2 aligns across 10 bases. V was clipped by 6 bases and J by 1 base; unmatched bases: 2. Germline values: CDR1 SQVTM, CDR2 ANQGSEA. The CDR3 contains 13 residues. The CDR3 is CSVGTSVQETQYF. For the CDR3, the DNA is TGCAGCGTGGGGACTAGCGTCCAAGAGACCCAGTACTTC.

In this sample, this clonotype turned up a few times. The V gene is TRBV5-1, the J gene TRBJ1-3; no clear D gene. The V gene's germline CDR1 is SGHRS and CDR2 YFSETQ. V lost 2 bases, J lost 4 bases, and 13 bases lay in between. This CDR3 spans 15 amino acids. The DNA of the CDR3 is TGCGCCAGCAGCTTTGACATAGCCGGAGGAAACACCATATATTTT. It yields the protein CASSFDIAGGNTIYF.

V gene TRBV7-9 combines with J gene TRBJ2-3; TRBD2 aligns across 14 bases. CDR3 length: 18 residues. Germline V gene data show CDR1 as SEHNR and CDR2 as FQNEAQ (reference sequence). Trimming took 5 bases from V and 0 from J; bases not matched to a gene: 7. CDR3 residues: CASSHGTSGSLSTDTQYF. CDR3 DNA: TGTGCCAGCAGCCATGGGACTAGCGGGAGCCTTAGCACAGATACGCAGTATTTT.

The V and J genes are TRBV5-1 and TRBJ2-3, with 8 positions matching TRBD2. The CDR3 sequence is 18 residues long. Losses at the gene ends were 1 base for V and 4 bases for J; bases not matched to a gene: 14. Germline CDR1 reads SGHRS; CDR2 reads YFSETQ. CDR3 in amino acids: CASSLYPREGRYADTQYF. CDR3 DNA sequence: TGCGCCAGCAGCTTGTACCCCCGGGAGGGCCGGTATGCAGATACGCAGTATTTT.

Note on this clonotype: Compared with germline, one end of the junction differs, possibly owing to a read error. This chain joins TRBV7-8 and TRBJ1-6; D ambiguous. Germline V gene data show CDR1 as SGHVS and CDR2 as FQNEAQ. The CDR3 runs 14 residues. The CDR3 loop is CASSLRTENLPLHF. CDR3 in DNA: TGTGCCAGCAGCTTACGAACAGAGAATTTACCCCTCCACTTT.

This clonotype was detected ten times or more. The chain employs TRBV6-5 and TRBJ1-5; no reliable D call. The CDR3 contains 14 residues. Between the trimmed V and J ends, which lost 0 bases and 6 bases, there was a span of 9 bases. The germline V gene encodes CDR1 MNHEY and CDR2 SVGAGI. In DNA form, the CDR3 reads TGTGCCAGCAGTTACTCGGAGGGCTTTCAGCCCCAGCATTTT. Translating gives CASSYSEGFQPQHF.

This clonotype was seen only a few times. The gene calls are TRBV6-1 and TRBJ1-4; D call uncertain. V was clipped by 2 bases and J by 3 bases, with 7 bases between them. The germline V gene encodes CDR1 MNHNS and CDR2 SASEGT. The CDR3 is made up of 14 amino acids. Here the CDR3 DNA reads TGTGCCAGCAGTGAATGGCACCCTAATGAAAAACTGTTTTTT. Its protein product is CASSEWHPNEKLFF.